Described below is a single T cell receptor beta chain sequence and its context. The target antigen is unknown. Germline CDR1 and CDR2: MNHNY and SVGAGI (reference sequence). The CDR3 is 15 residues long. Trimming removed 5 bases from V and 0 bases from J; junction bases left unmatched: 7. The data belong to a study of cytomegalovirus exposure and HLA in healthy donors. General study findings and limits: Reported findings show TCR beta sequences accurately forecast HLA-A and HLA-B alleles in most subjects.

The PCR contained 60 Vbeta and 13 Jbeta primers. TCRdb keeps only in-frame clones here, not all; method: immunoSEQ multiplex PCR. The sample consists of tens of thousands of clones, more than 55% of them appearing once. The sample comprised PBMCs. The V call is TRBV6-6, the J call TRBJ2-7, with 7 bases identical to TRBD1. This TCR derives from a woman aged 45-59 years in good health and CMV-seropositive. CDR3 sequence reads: CASSLRDSFSYEQYF. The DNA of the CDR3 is TGTGCCAGCAGTCTAAGGGACAGTTTCTCCTACGAGCAGTACTTC.